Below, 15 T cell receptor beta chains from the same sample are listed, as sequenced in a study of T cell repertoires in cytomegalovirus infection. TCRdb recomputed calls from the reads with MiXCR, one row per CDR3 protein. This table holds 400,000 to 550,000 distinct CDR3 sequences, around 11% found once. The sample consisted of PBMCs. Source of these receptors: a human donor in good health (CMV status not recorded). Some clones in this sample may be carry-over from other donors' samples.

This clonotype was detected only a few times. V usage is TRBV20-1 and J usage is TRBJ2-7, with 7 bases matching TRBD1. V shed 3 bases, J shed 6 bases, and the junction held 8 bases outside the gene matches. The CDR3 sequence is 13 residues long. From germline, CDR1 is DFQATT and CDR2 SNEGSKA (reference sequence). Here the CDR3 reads CSARGTDLGEQYF. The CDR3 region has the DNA TGCAGTGCTAGGGGGACAGACCTGGGCGAGCAGTACTTC.

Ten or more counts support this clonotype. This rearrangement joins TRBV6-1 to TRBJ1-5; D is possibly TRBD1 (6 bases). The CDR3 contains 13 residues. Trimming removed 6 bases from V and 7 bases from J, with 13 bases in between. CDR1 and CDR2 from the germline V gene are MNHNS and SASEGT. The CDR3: CASSLQGPQPQHF. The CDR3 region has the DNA TGTGCCAGCAGCTTACAGGGACCCCAGCCCCAGCATTTT.

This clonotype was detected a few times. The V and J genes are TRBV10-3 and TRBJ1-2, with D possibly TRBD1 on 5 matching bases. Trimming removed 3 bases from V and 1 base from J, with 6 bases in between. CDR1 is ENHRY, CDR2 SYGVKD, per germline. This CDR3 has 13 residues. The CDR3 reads CAISEQDNYGYTF. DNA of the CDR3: TGTGCCATCAGTGAACAGGATAACTATGGCTACACCTTC.

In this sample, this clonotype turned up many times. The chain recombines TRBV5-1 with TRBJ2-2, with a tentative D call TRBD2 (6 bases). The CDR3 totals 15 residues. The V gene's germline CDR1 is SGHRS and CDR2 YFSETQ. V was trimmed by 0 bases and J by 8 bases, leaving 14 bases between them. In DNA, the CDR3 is TGCGCCAGCAGCTTGGCCTATCGGGAGAAGGGGGAGCTGTTTTTT. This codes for CASSLAYREKGELFF.

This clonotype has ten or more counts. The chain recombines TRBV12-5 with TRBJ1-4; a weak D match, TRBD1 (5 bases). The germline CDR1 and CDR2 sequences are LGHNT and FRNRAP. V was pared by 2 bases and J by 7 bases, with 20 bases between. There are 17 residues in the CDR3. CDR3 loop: CASGLSGRTLGGEKLFF. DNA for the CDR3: TGTGCTAGTGGTTTGTCCGGCCGGACATTGGGTGGTGAAAAACTGTTTTTT.

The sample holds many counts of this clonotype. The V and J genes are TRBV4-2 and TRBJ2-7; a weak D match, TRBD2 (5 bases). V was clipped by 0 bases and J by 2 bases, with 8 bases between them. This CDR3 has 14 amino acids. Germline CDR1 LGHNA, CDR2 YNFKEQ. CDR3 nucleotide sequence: TGTGCCAGCAGCCAAGACGAGAGGGCCTACGAGCAGTACTTC. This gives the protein CASSQDERAYEQYF.

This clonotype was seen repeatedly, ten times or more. The CDR3 protein is CASSAQTVLYGYTF. The CDR3 coding sequence is TGTGCCAGCAGCGCACAGACAGTCCTCTATGGCTACACCTTC. The genes are TRBV9 and TRBJ1-2, with D possibly matching TRBD1 (5 bases). The CDR3 runs 14 residues. Looked up from germline, CDR1 is SGDLS and CDR2 is YYNGEE. V dropped 3 bases and J dropped 4 bases, with 13 bases sitting between them.

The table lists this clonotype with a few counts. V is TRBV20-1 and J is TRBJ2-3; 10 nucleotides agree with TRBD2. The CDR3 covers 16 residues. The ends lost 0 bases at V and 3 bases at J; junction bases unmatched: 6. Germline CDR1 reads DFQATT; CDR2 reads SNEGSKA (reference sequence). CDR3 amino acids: CSARDRLAGETDTQYF. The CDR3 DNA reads TGCAGTGCTAGAGATCGGCTAGCGGGAGAAACAGATACGCAGTATTTT.

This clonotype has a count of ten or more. The CDR3 DNA sequence: TGTGCCAGCTCACCGTTTCGGGACAGGGGACTGCTGTTTTTT. Residues: CASSPFRDRGLLFF. This chain connects TRBV18 to TRBJ1-4; 10 positions match TRBD1. Trimming removed 3 bases from V and 14 bases from J; junction bases left unmatched: 9. The germline CDR1 and CDR2 sequences are KGHSH and LQKENI. This CDR3 has 14 residues.

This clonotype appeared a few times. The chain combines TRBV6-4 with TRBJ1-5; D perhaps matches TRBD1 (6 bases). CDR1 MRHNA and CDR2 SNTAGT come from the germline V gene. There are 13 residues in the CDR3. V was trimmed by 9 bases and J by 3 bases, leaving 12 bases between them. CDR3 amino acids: CASRQDSNQPQHF. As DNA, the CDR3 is TGTGCCAGTCGACAGGACTCCAATCAGCCCCAGCATTTT.

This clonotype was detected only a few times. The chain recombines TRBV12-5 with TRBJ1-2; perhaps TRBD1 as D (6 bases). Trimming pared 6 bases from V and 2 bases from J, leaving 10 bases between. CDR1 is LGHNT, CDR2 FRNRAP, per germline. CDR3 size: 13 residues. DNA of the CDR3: TGTGCTAGTGGCCAAACAGGGAACTATGGCTACACCTTC. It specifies CASGQTGNYGYTF. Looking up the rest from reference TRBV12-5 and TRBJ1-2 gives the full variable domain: DARVTQTPRHKVTEMGQEVTMRCQPILGHNTVFWYRQTMMQGLELLAYFRNRAPLDDSGMPKDRFSAEMPDATLATLKIQPSEPRDSAVYFCASGQTGNYGYTFGSGTRLTVV.

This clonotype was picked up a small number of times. CDR3 region: CASSLGTIDSPLHF. The CDR3 nucleotides are TGTGCCAGCAGTTTGGGGACGATCGATTCACCCCTCCACTTT. The chain links TRBV27 to TRBJ1-6; weak D call: TRBD1 (5 bases). V lost 3 bases and J lost 8, with 11 bases in between. This CDR3 has 14 amino acids. Germline CDR1 reads MNHEY; CDR2 reads SMNVEV (reference sequence).

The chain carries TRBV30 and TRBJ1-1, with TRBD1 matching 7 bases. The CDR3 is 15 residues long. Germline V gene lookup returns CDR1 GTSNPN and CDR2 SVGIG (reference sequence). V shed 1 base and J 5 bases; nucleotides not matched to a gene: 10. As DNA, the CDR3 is TGTGCCTGGAGTGCTACTCAGACAGGGAGGACTGAAGCTTTCTTT. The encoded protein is CAWSATQTGRTEAFF.

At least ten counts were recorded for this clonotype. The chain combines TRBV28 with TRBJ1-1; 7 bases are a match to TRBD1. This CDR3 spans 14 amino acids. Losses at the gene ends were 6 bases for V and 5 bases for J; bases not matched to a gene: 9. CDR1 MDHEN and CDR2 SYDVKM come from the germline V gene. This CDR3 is CASRQGGGGTEAFF. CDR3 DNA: TGTGCCAGCAGGCAGGGGGGAGGGGGAACTGAAGCTTTCTTT.

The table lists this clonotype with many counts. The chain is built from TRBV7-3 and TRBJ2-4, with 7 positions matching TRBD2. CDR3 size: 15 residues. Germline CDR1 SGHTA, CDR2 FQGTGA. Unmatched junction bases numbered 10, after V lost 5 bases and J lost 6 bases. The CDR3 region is CASSRHGGERNIQYF. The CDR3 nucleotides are TGTGCCAGCAGCCGTCATGGGGGGGAGAGAAACATTCAGTACTTC.